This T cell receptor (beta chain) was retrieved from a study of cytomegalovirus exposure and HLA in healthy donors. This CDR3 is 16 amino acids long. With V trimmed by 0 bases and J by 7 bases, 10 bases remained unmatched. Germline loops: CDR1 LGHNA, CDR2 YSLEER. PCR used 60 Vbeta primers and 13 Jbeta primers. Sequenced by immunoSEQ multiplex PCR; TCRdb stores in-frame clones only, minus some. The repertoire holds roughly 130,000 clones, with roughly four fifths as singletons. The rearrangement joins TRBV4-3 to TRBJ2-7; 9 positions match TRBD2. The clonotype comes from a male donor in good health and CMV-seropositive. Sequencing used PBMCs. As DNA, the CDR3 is TGCGCCAGCAGCCAAGAACCTCCGGGACTAGCTTCTGAGCAGTACTTC. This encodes CASSQEPPGLASEQYF.